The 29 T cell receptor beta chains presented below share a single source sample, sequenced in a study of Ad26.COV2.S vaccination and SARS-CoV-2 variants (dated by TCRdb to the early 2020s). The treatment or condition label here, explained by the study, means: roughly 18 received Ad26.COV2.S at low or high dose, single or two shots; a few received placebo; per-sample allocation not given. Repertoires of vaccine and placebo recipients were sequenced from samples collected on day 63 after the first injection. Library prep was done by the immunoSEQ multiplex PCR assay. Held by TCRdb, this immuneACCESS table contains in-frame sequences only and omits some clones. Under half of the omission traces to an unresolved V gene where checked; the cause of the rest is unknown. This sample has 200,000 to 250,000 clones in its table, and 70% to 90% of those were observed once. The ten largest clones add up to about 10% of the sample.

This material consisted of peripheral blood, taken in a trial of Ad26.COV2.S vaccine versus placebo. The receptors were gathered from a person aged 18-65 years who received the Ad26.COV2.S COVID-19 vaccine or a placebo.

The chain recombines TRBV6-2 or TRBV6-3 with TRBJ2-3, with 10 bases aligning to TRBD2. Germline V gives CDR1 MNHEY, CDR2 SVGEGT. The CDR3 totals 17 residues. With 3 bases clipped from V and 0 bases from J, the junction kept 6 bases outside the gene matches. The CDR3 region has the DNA TGTGCCAGCAGTTATCTAGCGGGGGAGCCGAGCACAGATACGCAGTATTTT. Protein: CASSYLAGEPSTDTQYF.

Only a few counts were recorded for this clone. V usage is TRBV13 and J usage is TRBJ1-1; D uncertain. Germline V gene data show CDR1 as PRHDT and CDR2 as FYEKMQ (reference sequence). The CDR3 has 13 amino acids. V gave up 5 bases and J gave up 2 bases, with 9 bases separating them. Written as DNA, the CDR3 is TGTGCCAGCAGCACCTCCCTTAACACTGAAGCTTTCTTT. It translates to CASSTSLNTEAFF.

DNA of the CDR3: TGTGCCAGCAGTTCCCTTGACAGGCCCATCGGCTATGGCTACACCTTC. Translation: CASSSLDRPIGYGYTF. The V gene is TRBV27, the J gene TRBJ1-2; possible D gene TRBD1, 6 bases. Trimming took off 4 bases at V and 4 bases at J, with 19 bases between the two ends. The CDR3 sequence is 16 residues long. The germline CDR1 and CDR2 sequences are MNHEY and SMNVEV (reference sequence).

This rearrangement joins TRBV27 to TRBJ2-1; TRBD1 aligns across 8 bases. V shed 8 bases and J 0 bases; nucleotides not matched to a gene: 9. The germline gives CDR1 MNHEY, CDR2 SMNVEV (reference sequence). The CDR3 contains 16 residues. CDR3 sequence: CASRPDRGSSYNEQFF. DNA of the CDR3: TGTGCCAGCCGCCCCGACAGGGGAAGCTCCTACAATGAGCAGTTCTTC.

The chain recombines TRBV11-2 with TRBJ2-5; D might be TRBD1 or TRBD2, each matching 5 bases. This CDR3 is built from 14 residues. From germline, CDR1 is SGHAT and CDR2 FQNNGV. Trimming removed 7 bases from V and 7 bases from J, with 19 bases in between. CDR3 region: CASTEGASSGTQYF. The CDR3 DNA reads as TGTGCCAGCACTGAAGGGGCTAGCTCGGGGACCCAGTACTTC. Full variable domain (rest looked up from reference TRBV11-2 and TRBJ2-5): EAGVAQSPRYKIIEKRQSVAFWCNPISGHATLYWYQQILGQGPKLLIQFQNNGVVDDSQLPKDRFSAERLKGVDSTLKIQPAKLEDSAVYLCASTEGASSGTQYFGPGTRLLVL.

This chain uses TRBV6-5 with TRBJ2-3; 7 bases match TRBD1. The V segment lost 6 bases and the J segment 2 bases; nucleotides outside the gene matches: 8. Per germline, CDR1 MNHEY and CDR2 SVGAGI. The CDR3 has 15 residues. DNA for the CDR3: TGTGCCAGCAGCGGCCCGGACAGGCTCACAGATACGCAGTATTTT. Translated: CASSGPDRLTDTQYF.

The DNA of the CDR3 is TGTGCCAGTATACGGGACAGGGGACATAGCAATCAGCCCCAGCATTTT. Translated: CASIRDRGHSNQPQHF. The chain links TRBV19 to TRBJ1-5; 10 bases align to TRBD1. Germline CDR1 LNHDA, CDR2 SQIVND (reference sequence). This CDR3 region has 16 residues. The V and J ends lost 7 bases and 0 bases, in that order; junction bases with no gene match: 6.

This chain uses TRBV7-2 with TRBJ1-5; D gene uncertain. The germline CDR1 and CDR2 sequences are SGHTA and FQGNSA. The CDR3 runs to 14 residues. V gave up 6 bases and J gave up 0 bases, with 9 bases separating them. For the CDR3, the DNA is TGTGCCAGCAGTAAGGGTTATAGCAATCAGCCCCAGCATTTT. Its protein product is CASSKGYSNQPQHF.

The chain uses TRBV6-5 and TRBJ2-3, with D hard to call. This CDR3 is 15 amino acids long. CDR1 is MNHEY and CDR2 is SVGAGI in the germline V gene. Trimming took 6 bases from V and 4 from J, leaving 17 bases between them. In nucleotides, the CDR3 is TGTGCCAGCAGGAGTTTTGAGGCTCTAGCAGATACGCAGTATTTT. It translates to CASRSFEALADTQYF.

The DNA of the CDR3 is TGTGCCAGCAACCTGGTTGACACTGAAGCTTTCTTT. The encoded protein is CASNLVDTEAFF. This rearrangement joins TRBV28 to TRBJ1-1; no definite D call. The CDR3 contains 12 residues. Germline CDR1 and CDR2: MDHEN and SYDVKM. V was trimmed by 7 bases and J by 3 bases, leaving 9 bases between them.

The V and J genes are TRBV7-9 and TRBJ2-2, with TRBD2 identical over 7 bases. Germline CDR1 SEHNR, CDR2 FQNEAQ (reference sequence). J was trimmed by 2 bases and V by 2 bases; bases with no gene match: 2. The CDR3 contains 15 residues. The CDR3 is CASSLPSGNTGELFF. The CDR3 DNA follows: TGTGCCAGCAGCTTACCTAGCGGAAACACCGGGGAGCTGTTTTTT.

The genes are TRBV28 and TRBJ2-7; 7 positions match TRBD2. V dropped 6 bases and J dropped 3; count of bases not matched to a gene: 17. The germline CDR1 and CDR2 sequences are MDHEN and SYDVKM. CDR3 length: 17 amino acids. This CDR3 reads CASSPLSTPSGSYEQYF. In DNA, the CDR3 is TGTGCCAGCAGCCCCCTCTCGACCCCTAGCGGTAGCTACGAGCAGTACTTC.

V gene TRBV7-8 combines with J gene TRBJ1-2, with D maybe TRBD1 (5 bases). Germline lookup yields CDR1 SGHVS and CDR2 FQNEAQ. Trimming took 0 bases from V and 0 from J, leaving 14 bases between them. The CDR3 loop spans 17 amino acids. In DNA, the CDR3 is TGTGCCAGCAGCTTAGCAGGGGCGGGCGCAGCTAACTATGGCTACACCTTC. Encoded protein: CASSLAGAGAANYGYTF. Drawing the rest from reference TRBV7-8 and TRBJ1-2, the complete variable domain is GAGVSQSPRYKVAKRGQDVALRCDPISGHVSLFWYQQALGQGPEFLTYFQNEAQLDKSGLPSDRFFAERPEGSVSTLKIQRTQQEDSAVYLCASSLAGAGAANYGYTFGSGTRLTVV.

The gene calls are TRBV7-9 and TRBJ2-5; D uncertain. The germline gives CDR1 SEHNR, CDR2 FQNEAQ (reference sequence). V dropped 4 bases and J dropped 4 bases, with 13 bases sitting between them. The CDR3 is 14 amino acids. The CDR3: CASSSQVGLETQYF. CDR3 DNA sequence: TGTGCCAGCAGCTCCCAAGTCGGGCTAGAGACCCAGTACTTC.

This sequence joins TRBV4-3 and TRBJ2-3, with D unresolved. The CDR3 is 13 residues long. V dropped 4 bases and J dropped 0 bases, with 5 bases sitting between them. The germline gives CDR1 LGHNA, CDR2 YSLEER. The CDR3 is CASSPDSTDTQYF. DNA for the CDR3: TGCGCCAGCAGCCCAGACAGCACAGATACGCAGTATTTT.

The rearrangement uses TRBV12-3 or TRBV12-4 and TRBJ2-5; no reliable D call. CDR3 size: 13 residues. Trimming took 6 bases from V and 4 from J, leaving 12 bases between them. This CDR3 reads CASRLTSAETQYF. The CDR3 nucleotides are TGTGCCAGCAGACTGACAAGCGCAGAGACCCAGTACTTC.

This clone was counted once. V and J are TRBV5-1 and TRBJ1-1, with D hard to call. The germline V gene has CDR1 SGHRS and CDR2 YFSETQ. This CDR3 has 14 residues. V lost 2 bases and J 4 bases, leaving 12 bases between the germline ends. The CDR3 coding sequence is TGCGCCAGCAGCTTCGGACTCATGGTCACTGAAGCTTTCTTT. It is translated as CASSFGLMVTEAFF.

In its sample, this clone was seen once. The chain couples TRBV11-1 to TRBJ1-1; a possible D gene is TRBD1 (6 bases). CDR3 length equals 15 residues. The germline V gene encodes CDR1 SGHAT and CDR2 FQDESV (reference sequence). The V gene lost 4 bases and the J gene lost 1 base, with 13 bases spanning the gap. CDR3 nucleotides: TGTGCCAGCAGCTCGGACAGAGGGACGAACACTGAAGCTTTCTTT. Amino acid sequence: CASSSDRGTNTEAFF. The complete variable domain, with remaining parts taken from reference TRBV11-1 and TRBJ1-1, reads EAEVAQSPRYKITEKSQAVAFWCDPISGHATLYWYRQILGQGPELLVQFQDESVVDDSQLPKDRFSAERLKGVDSTLKIQPAELGDSAMYLCASSSDRGTNTEAFFGQGTRLTVV.

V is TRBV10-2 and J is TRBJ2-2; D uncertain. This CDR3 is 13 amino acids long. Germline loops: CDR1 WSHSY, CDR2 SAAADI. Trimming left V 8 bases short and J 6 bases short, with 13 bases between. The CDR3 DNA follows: TGCGCCAGCTCCGTAGGGTCCGCCGGGGAGCTGTTTTTT. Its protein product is CASSVGSAGELFF.

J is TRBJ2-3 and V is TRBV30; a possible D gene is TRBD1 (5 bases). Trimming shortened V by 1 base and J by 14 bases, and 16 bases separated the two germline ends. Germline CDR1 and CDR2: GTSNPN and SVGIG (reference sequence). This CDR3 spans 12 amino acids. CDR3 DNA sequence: TGTGCCTGGAGTGGGGGCACAGTGCCGGGGTATTTT. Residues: CAWSGGTVPGYF.

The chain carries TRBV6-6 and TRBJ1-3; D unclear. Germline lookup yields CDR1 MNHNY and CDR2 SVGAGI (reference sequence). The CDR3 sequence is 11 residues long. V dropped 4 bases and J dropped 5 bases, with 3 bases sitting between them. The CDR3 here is CASSFRNTIYF. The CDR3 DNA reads TGTGCCAGCAGTTTCAGAAACACCATATATTTT.

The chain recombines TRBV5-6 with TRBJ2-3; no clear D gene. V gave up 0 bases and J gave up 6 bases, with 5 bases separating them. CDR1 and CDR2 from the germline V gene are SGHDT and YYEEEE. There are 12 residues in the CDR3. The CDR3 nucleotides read TGTGCCAGCAGCTTGGGGGTGGATACGCAGTATTTT. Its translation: CASSLGVDTQYF.

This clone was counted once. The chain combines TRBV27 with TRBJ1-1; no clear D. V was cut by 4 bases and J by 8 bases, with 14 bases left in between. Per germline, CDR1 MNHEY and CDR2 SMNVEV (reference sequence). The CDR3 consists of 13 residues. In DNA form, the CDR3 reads TGTGCCAGCAGTTCACGCCCTTGGCGGGAAGCTTTCTTT. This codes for CASSSRPWREAFF.

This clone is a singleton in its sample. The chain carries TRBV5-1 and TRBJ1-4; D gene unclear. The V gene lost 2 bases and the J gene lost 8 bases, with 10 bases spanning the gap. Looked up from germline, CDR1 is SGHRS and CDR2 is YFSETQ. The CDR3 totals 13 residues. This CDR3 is CASSFQPIEKLFF. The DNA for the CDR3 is TGCGCCAGCAGCTTTCAGCCGATCGAAAAACTGTTTTTT. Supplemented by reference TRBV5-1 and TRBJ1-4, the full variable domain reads KAGVTQTPRYLIKTRGQQVTLSCSPISGHRSVSWYQQTPGQGLQFLFEYFSETQRNKGNFPGRFSGRQFSNSRSEMNVSTLELGDSALYLCASSFQPIEKLFFGSGTQLSVL.

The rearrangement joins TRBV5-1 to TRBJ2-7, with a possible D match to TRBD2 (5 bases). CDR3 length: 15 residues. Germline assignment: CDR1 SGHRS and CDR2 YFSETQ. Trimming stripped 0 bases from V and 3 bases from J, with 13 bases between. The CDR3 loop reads CASSLDGSGYYEQYF. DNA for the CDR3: TGCGCCAGCAGCTTGGACGGCAGCGGCTACTACGAGCAGTACTTC.

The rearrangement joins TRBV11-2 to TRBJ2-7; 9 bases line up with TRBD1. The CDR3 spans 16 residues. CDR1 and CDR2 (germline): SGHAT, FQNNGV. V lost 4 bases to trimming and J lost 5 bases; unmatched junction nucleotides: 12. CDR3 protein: CASSSLAGQGRNEQYF. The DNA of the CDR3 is TGTGCCAGCAGCTCCCTAGCCGGACAGGGGAGGAACGAGCAGTACTTC.

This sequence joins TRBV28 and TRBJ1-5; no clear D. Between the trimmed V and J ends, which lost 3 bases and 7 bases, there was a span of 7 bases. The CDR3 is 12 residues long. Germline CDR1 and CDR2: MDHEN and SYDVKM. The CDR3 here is CASSFSPQPQHF. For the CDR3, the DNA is TGTGCCAGCAGTTTCAGTCCCCAGCCCCAGCATTTT.

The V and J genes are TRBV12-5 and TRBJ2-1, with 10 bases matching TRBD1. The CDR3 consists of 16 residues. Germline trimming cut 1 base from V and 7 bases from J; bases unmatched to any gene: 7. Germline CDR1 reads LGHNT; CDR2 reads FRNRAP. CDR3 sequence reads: CASGLEGQGHGNEQFF. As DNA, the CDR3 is TGTGCTAGTGGTTTGGAGGGACAGGGGCATGGAAATGAGCAGTTCTTC.

The CDR3 sequence: CASSLAGPYNEQFF. The CDR3 DNA sequence: TGTGCCAGCAGCTTAGCTGGACCGTACAATGAGCAGTTCTTC. This chain uses TRBV7-6 with TRBJ2-1; D unclear. V was pared by 0 bases and J by 4 bases, with 7 bases between. The CDR3 has 14 amino acids. Germline V gene lookup returns CDR1 SGHVS and CDR2 FNYEAQ.